The T cell receptor (beta chain) described here comes from a study of identical twins. With 3 bases removed from V and 2 bases from J, the gap between germline ends came to 10 bases. Germline CDR1 reads ENHRY; CDR2 reads SYGVKD. This CDR3 is built from 14 residues. Each CDR3 protein gets one entry after TCRdb re-called the 5' RACE reads with MiXCR. This sample has approximately 410,000 distinct CDR3 sequences, with approximately 17% found just once. Sample: naive T cells sorted from blood. The receptor comes from a man between 45 and 60 years old in good health. V usage is TRBV10-3 and J usage is TRBJ2-5; no clear D. The chain's CDR3 is CAISDGGGQETQYF. In nucleotides, the CDR3 is TGTGCCATCAGTGATGGTGGCGGTCAAGAGACCCAGTACTTC.